Listed below are T cell receptor beta chains from one sample, sequenced in a study of blood T cell repertoires in COVID-19. This table comes from immunoSEQ multiplex PCR, and its TCRdb copy is limited to in-frame clones, with some not included. The sample has 350,000 to 450,000 clones; 88% are singletons. Sequenced material: PBMCs or T cells enriched from blood (not recorded which). These TCRs come from a woman between 18 and 29 years old who had been exposed to COVID-19. Both conserved end residues are part of each CDR3. D genes are given only for firm matches. The size of a clone is reported for some rows only, either as once, few or many, or as a class for expanded clones.

>.|few|TRBV6-5|11|TRBJ2-3
CASAAGDTQYF
TGTGCCAGCGCAGCGGGTGATACGCAGTATTTT
>TRBD2|.|TRBV25-1|16|TRBJ2-1
CASIAPWEGPYNEQFF
TGTGCCAGCATCGCCCCGTGGGAGGGCCCCTACAATGAGCAGTTCTTC
>.|once|TRBV3-1/TRBV3-2|15|TRBJ1-2
CASSQIQGQGSGYTF
TGTGCCAGCAGCCAAATCCAAGGGCAGGGGAGTGGCTACACCTTC
>TRBD2|.|TRBV27|18|TRBJ2-1
CASSLSFGGALSYNEQFF
TGTGCCAGCAGTTTATCTTTCGGGGGGGCCCTATCCTACAATGAGCAGTTCTTC
>TRBD1|.|TRBV7-9|16|TRBJ1-1
CASSRTGGSGNTEAFF
TGTGCCAGCAGCAGAACAGGGGGCTCGGGGAACACTGAAGCTTTCTTT
>TRBD1|.|TRBV25-1|15|TRBJ2-7
CASSGFRDRGYEQYF
TGTGCCAGCAGTGGCTTCCGGGACAGGGGTTACGAGCAGTACTTC
>TRBD1|.|TRBV19|17|TRBJ2-7
CASSIRGQLNSMDEQYF
TGTGCCAGTAGTATTAGGGGACAGCTGAACAGTATGGACGAGCAGTACTTC
>.|.|TRBV4-1|16|TRBJ1-1
CASSLRDTTMNTEAFF
TGCGCCAGCAGCCTCCGGGACACCACGATGAACACTGAAGCTTTCTTT
>TRBD1|.|TRBV5-1|16|TRBJ2-3
CASSPGQGVRTDTQYF
TGCGCCAGCAGCCCCGGACAGGGGGTTCGCACAGATACGCAGTATTTT
>TRBD1|.|TRBV7-9|13|TRBJ1-2
CASSPTGAYGYTF
TGTGCCAGCAGCCCAACAGGGGCCTATGGCTACACCTTC
>TRBD1|.|TRBV3-1/TRBV3-2|13|TRBJ1-2
CASRRTGGDGYTF
TGTGCCAGCAGGAGGACAGGGGGCGATGGCTACACCTTC
>TRBD1|.|TRBV10-1|15|TRBJ2-2
CASSRDRGLTGELFF
TGCGCCAGCAGTCGGGACAGGGGGCTAACCGGGGAGCTGTTTTTT
>TRBD2|.|TRBV9|16|TRBJ2-1
CASSVDAGGSYNEQFF
TGTGCCAGCAGCGTAGACGCCGGGGGGAGCTACAATGAGCAGTTCTTC
>.|.|TRBV4-1|13|TRBJ1-1
CASSRELGTEAFF
TGCGCCAGCAGCCGGGAGTTGGGAACTGAAGCTTTCTTT
>.|few|TRBV15|11|TRBJ1-5
CASGGSQPQHF
TGTGCCAGCGGGGGTTCTCAGCCCCAGCATTTT